A single T cell receptor beta chain is shown here with its context. This record comes from a study of T cell repertoires in cytomegalovirus infection. Each CDR3 protein is one row after TCRdb ran MiXCR on the reads. The sample holds about 310,000 distinct CDR3 sequences, 8% to 10% seen once. Trimming stripped 1 base from V and 10 bases from J, with 11 bases between. The CDR3 extends over 13 amino acids. Per the germline V gene, CDR1 is SGHTA and CDR2 is FQGNSA. The specimen sequenced was PBMCs. The receptor comes from a human donor in good health (CMV status not recorded). Some clones in this sample may be carry-over from other donors' samples. J is TRBJ2-1 and V is TRBV7-2; no definite D call. The CDR3 loop reads CASSLGLWQEQFF. In DNA, the CDR3 is TGTGCCAGCAGCTTAGGGCTTTGGCAGGAGCAGTTCTTC.